The T cell receptor (beta chain) under discussion was sequenced for a study of shared clonotypes between healthy human individuals. Looking at the study overall: Three CD4 naive, three CD4 memory, two CD8 naive and one CD8 memory plate were used per donor.

Trimming took off 5 bases at V and 0 bases at J, with 23 bases between the two ends. In germline, CDR1 is SGHVS, CDR2 FNYEAQ. The CDR3 loop spans 19 amino acids. Terminally differentiated effector memory CD45RA+ cells were left out of the naive CD8 fraction, which was CD45RO-negative and positively selected for CCR7. The DNA input per sorted-subset replicate PCR was 150 to 200 ng, corresponding to some 33,000 T cell genomes. Some clones are missing from TCRdb's copy, which holds only in-frame ones; the method was immunoSEQ multiplex PCR. Among about 2 million clones, approximately 95% were seen once, and the ten largest hold 1% to 1.3%.

The chain combines TRBV7-6 with TRBJ1-5, with D possibly matching TRBD1 (6 bases). Sequencing was done on a sample of naive CD8+ T cells sorted from blood. This sequence was found in a man in his late teens or twenties in good health. The CDR3 protein is CASSQLGRGVYNSNQPQHF. Here the CDR3 DNA reads TGTGCCAGCAGCCAATTAGGGAGGGGGGTCTATAATAGCAATCAGCCCCAGCATTTT.